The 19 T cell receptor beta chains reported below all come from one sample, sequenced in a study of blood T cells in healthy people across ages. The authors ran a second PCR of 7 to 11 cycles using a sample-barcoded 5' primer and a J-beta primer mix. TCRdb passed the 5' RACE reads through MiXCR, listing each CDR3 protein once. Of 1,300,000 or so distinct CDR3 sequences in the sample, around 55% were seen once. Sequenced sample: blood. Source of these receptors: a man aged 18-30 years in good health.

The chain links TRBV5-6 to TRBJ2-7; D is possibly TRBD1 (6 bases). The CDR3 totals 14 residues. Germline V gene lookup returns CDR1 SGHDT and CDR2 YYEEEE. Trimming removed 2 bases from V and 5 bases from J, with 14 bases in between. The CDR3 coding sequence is TGTGCCAGCAGCTTTCCCGGGACACCCCACGAGCAGTACTTC. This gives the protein CASSFPGTPHEQYF.

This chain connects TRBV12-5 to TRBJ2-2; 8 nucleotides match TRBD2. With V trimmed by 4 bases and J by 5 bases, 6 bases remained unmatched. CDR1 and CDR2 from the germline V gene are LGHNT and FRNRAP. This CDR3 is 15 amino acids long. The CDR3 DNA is TGTGCTAGTGGTTGGGCGGGAGGTGAGACCGGGGAGCTGTTTTTT. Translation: CASGWAGGETGELFF.

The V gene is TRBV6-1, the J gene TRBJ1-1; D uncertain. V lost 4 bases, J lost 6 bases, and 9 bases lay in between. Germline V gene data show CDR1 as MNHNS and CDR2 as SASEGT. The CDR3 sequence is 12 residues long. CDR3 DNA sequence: TGTGCCAGCAGTGTCCGGCCTGCTGAAGCTTTCTTT. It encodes CASSVRPAEAFF.

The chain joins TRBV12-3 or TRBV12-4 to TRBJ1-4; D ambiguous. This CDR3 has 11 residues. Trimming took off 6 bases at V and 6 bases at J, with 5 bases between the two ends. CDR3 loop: CASSRYEKLFF. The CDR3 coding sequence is TGTGCCAGCAGCCGCTATGAAAAACTGTTTTTT.

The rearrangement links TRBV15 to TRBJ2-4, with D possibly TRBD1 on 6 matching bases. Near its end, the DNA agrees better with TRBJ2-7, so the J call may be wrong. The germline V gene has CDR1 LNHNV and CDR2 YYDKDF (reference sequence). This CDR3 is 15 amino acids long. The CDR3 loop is CATSRVRDKTYEQYF. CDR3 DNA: TGTGCCACCAGCAGAGTTAGGGACAAAACCTACGAGCAGTACTTC.

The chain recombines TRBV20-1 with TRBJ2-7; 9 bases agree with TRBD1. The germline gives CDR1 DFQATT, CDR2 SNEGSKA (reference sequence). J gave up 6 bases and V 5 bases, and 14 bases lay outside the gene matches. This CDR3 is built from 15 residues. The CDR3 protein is CSAENRDRASLEQYF. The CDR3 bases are TGCAGTGCTGAAAACCGGGACAGGGCCAGTCTCGAGCAGTACTTC.

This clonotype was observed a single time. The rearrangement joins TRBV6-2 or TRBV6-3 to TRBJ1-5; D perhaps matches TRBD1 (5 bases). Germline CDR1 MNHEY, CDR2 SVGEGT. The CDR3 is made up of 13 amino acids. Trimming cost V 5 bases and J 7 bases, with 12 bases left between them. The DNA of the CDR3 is TGTGCCAGCAGTCGTCCAGGGTTACAGCCCCAGCATTTT. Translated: CASSRPGLQPQHF.

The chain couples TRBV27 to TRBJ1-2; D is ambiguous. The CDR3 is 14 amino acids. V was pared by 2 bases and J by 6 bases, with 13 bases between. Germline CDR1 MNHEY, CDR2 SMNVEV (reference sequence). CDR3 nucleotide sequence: TGTGCCAGCAGTTTACGCCAGTCCGGGAATGGCTACACCTTC. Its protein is CASSLRQSGNGYTF.

In DNA, the CDR3 is TGCGCCAGCAGCCACCCTCGGGCGGCTGAAGCTTTCTTT. This sequence encodes CASSHPRAAEAFF. This chain connects TRBV4-1 to TRBJ1-1, with D unclear. V lost 3 bases to trimming and J lost 6 bases, with 11 bases between them. Germline V gene sequence: CDR1 MGHRA, CDR2 YSYEKL. The CDR3 loop spans 13 amino acids.

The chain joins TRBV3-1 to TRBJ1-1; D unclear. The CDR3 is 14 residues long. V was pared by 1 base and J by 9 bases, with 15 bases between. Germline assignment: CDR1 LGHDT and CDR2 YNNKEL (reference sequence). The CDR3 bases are TGTGCCAGCAGCCAAGCGGCAGCCCAATGCCAAGCTTTCTTT. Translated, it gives CASSQAAAQCQAFF.

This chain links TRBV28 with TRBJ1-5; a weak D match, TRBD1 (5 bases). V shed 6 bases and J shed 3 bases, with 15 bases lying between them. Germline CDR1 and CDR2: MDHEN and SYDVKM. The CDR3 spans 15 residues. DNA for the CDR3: TGTGCCAGCAGCCCTACGGGACTGCACAATCAGCCCCAGCATTTT. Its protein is CASSPTGLHNQPQHF.

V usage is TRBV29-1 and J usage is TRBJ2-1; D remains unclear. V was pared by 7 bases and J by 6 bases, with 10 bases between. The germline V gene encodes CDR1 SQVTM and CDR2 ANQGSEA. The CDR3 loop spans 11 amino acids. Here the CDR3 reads CSDTGVNEQFF. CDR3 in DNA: TGCAGCGATACGGGCGTCAATGAGCAGTTCTTC.

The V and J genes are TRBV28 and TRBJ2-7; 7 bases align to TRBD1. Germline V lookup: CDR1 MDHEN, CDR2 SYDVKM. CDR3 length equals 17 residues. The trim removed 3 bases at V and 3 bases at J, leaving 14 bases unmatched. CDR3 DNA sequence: TGTGCCAGCAGTTTTCCCCCCAAGACAGGGAATTACTACGAGCAGTACTTC. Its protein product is CASSFPPKTGNYYEQYF.

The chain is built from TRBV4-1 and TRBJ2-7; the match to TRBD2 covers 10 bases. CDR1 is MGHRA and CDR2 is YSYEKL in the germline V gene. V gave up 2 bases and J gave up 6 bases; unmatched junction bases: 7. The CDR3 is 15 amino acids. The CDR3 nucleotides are TGCGCCAGCAGCCAATCAAGCGGGGGGGGAGGCGAGCAGTACTTC. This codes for CASSQSSGGGGEQYF.

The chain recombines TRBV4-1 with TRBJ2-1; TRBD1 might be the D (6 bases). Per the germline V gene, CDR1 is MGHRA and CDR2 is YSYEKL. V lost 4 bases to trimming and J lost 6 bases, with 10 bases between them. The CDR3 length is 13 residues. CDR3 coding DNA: TGCGCCAGCAGCCGGGTACAGGGCAATGAGCAGTTCTTC. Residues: CASSRVQGNEQFF.

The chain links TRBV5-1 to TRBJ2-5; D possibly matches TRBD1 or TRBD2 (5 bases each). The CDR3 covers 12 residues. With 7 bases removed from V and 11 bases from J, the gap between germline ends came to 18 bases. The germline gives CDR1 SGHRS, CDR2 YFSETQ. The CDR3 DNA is TGCGCCAGCGGAAGGGGAGACAATGAGCAGTACTTC. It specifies CASGRGDNEQYF.

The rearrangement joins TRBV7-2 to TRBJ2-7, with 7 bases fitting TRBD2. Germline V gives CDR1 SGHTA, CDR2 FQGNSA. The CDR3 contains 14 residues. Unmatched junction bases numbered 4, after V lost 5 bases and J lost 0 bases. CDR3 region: CASSRSGFSYEQYF. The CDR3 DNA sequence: TGTGCCAGCAGCCGTAGCGGGTTCTCCTACGAGCAGTACTTC.

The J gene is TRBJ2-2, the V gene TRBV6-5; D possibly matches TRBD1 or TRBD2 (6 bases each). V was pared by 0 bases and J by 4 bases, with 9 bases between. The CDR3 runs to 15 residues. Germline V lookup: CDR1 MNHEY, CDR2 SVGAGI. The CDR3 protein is CASSYSGGGTGELFF. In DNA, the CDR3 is TGTGCCAGCAGTTACTCAGGAGGGGGCACCGGGGAGCTGTTTTTT.

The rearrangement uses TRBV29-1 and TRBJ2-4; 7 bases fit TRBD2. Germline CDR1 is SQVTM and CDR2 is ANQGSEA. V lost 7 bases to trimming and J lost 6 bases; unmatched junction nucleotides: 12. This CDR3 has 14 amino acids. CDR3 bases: TGCAGCGCTCGGGGGGAGGCAGGGAGAAACATTCAGTACTTC. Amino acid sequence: CSARGEAGRNIQYF.